Below are 26 T cell receptor beta chains sequenced from a single sample in a study of cytotoxic CD8 clonotypes in ibrutinib-treated CLL. Sequenced by immunoSEQ multiplex PCR; TCRdb stores in-frame clones only, minus some. Of roughly 150,000 clones listed, more than 75% were seen once; the top ten hold roughly 4.7%. Sequenced here: PBMCs, sampled after 24 months of ibrutinib treatment. These TCRs come from a human donor with chronic lymphocytic leukemia.

The chain uses TRBV11-1 and TRBJ2-5; D tentatively fits TRBD1 or TRBD2 (5 bases each). V lost 4 bases and J 5 bases, leaving 14 bases between the germline ends. This CDR3 contains 14 residues. Germline V gene sequence: CDR1 SGHAT, CDR2 FQDESV (reference sequence). The CDR3 spells CASSWGSTRETQYF. The CDR3 DNA is TGTGCCAGCAGCTGGGGGTCGACTCGGGAGACCCAGTACTTC.

V gene TRBV7-2 combines with J gene TRBJ1-1; no reliable D call. This CDR3 comprises 14 residues. Per the germline V gene, CDR1 is SGHTA and CDR2 is FQGNSA. The V gene lost 9 bases and the J gene lost 0 bases, with 14 bases spanning the gap. CDR3 in amino acids: CASFPPAVNTEAFF. DNA of the CDR3: TGTGCCAGTTTCCCCCCCGCGGTGAACACTGAAGCTTTCTTT.

The chain carries TRBV13 and TRBJ2-3; D gene ambiguous. The CDR3 loop spans 13 amino acids. Germline-derived CDR1 and CDR2 are PRHDT and FYEKMQ (reference sequence). V gave up 3 bases and J gave up 2 bases, with 6 bases separating them. CDR3 coding DNA: TGTGCCAGCAGCTTTAGCCCCACAGATACGCAGTATTTT. It codes for CASSFSPTDTQYF.

The rearrangement joins TRBV4-2 to TRBJ1-5, with D possibly being TRBD1 (5 bases). CDR3 size: 15 residues. Germline values: CDR1 LGHNA, CDR2 YNFKEQ. Between the trimmed V and J ends, which lost 0 bases and 1 base, there was a span of 7 bases. The CDR3 DNA follows: TGTGCCAGCAGCCAAGATTGGGGGAGCAATCAGCCCCAGCATTTT. Its protein product is CASSQDWGSNQPQHF.

CDR3 nucleotides: TGTGCCAGCAGCTTAAATAGCGGGAGTCGGCGCACAGATACGCAGTATTTT. It yields the protein CASSLNSGSRRTDTQYF. This sequence joins TRBV7-7 and TRBJ2-3, with 9 bases fitting TRBD2. The germline V gene has CDR1 SSHAT and CDR2 FNYEAQ (reference sequence). The length of the CDR3 is 17 residues. J lost 1 base, V lost 2 bases, and 7 bases had no gene match. The whole variable domain, remainder taken from reference TRBV7-7 and TRBJ2-3, is GAGVSQSPRYKVTKRGQDVTLRCDPISSHATLYWYQQALGQGPEFLTYFNYEAQPDKSGLPSDRFSAERPEGSISTLTIQRTEQRDSAMYRCASSLNSGSRRTDTQYFGPGTRLTVL.

V gene TRBV4-2 combines with J gene TRBJ1-2; 7 bases agree with TRBD1. V was pared by 1 base and J by 2 bases, with 4 bases of the junction left unmatched. CDR3 size: 15 residues. Germline V CDR1 and CDR2: LGHNA, YNFKEQ. This CDR3 reads CASSQGGQQNYGYTF. The CDR3 bases are TGTGCCAGCAGCCAAGGGGGACAGCAAAACTATGGCTACACCTTC.

This clone has just a few counts. The gene calls are TRBV5-1 and TRBJ1-4, with unresolved D. Germline V CDR1 and CDR2: SGHRS, YFSETQ. The CDR3 has 14 amino acids. Trimming shortened V by 0 bases and J by 6 bases, and 9 bases separated the two germline ends. This CDR3 is CASSLARTDEKLFF. The CDR3 DNA reads TGCGCCAGCAGCTTGGCCAGGACGGATGAAAAACTGTTTTTT. Full variable domain (rest looked up from reference TRBV5-1 and TRBJ1-4): KAGVTQTPRYLIKTRGQQVTLSCSPISGHRSVSWYQQTPGQGLQFLFEYFSETQRNKGNFPGRFSGRQFSNSRSEMNVSTLELGDSALYLCASSLARTDEKLFFGSGTQLSVL.

The chain links TRBV21-1 to TRBJ1-5. TRBV21-1 is described as a pseudogene. CDR3 length: 13 amino acids. CDR3 in DNA: TGTGCCAGCAGCATTTGGAGCAATCAGCCCCAGCATTTT. This gives the protein CASSIWSNQPQHF.

The CDR3: CASSYSVGRETQYF. DNA for the CDR3: TGTGCCAGCAGTTACTCGGTCGGGCGGGAGACCCAGTACTTC. V usage is TRBV6-6 and J usage is TRBJ2-5; D is unclear. Germline CDR1 and CDR2: MNHNY and SVGAGI (reference sequence). V dropped 0 bases and J dropped 5 bases, with 10 bases sitting between them. This CDR3 comprises 14 residues.

The chain uses TRBV11-2 and TRBJ1-1, with D tentatively TRBD1 (6 bases). The germline CDR1 and CDR2 sequences are SGHAT and FQNNGV. This CDR3 spans 14 amino acids. Trimming removed 5 bases from V and 6 bases from J, with 16 bases in between. The CDR3 nucleotides are TGTGCCAGCAGCCGCCCCCAGGGGTTCGCTGAAGCTTTCTTT. The encoded protein is CASSRPQGFAEAFF.

This chain uses TRBV7-9 with TRBJ2-3; no definite D call. Trimming pared 0 bases from V and 7 bases from J, leaving 5 bases between. This CDR3 region has 12 residues. Germline lookup yields CDR1 SEHNR and CDR2 FQNEAQ (reference sequence). The CDR3 region is CASSLARNTQYF. As DNA, the CDR3 is TGTGCCAGCAGCTTAGCTAGGAATACGCAGTATTTT.

The chain combines TRBV5-1 with TRBJ2-7; the match to TRBD1 covers 9 bases. Per the germline V gene, CDR1 is SGHRS and CDR2 is YFSETQ. The CDR3 is 14 residues long. Unmatched junction bases numbered 2, after V lost 3 bases and J lost 1 base. The CDR3 DNA reads as TGCGCCAGCAGCTGGGGGACAGGGTCCTACGAGCAGTACTTC. Amino acid sequence: CASSWGTGSYEQYF.

The chain is built from TRBV28 and TRBJ1-2; 8 positions match TRBD1. The CDR3 contains 14 residues. Germline-derived CDR1 and CDR2 are MDHEN and SYDVKM. With V trimmed by 6 bases and J by 7 bases, 10 bases remained unmatched. Here the CDR3 reads CASRTPQGASGYTF. The CDR3 coding sequence is TGTGCCAGCAGGACCCCGCAGGGGGCAAGTGGCTACACCTTC.

The CDR3 DNA reads TGTGCCAGTAGGGTGGGACGGGGGGCAGATACGCAGTATTTT. Its protein is CASRVGRGADTQYF. The J gene is TRBJ2-3, the V gene TRBV19; 7 bases line up with TRBD2. From germline, CDR1 is LNHDA and CDR2 SQIVND (reference sequence). The CDR3 spans 14 residues. J was trimmed by 4 bases and V by 6 bases; bases with no gene match: 7.

This chain joins TRBV7-9 and TRBJ2-1; D call uncertain. The V end lost 1 base, the J end lost 8 bases, and 9 bases lay between the germline ends. The CDR3 contains 13 residues. Germline loops: CDR1 SEHNR, CDR2 FQNEAQ (reference sequence). CDR3 DNA sequence: TGTGCCAGCAGCTTAGGTCCGGGCGATGAGCAGTTCTTC. Translating it yields CASSLGPGDEQFF.

This chain connects TRBV15 to TRBJ2-7, with 7 nucleotides matching TRBD1. CDR1 is LNHNV and CDR2 is YYDKDF in the germline V gene (reference sequence). The CDR3 sequence is 14 residues long. V lost 5 bases, J lost 7 bases, and 11 bases stayed unmatched. CDR3 nucleotide sequence: TGTGCCACCAGCCCCGGGACAGTCCTGGGTGAGCAGTACTTC. Amino acids: CATSPGTVLGEQYF.

The chain joins TRBV15 to TRBJ1-5; D ambiguous. The CDR3 has 16 amino acids. V was pared by 1 base and J by 3 bases, with 13 bases between. CDR1 and CDR2 from the germline V gene are LNHNV and YYDKDF (reference sequence). CDR3 in amino acids: CATSRGPVQSNQPQHF. The CDR3, as DNA: TGTGCCACCAGCAGAGGGCCGGTCCAGTCCAATCAGCCCCAGCATTTT.

This sequence joins TRBV28 and TRBJ2-2; 7 bases are shared with TRBD1. This CDR3 comprises 15 residues. Germline CDR1 MDHEN, CDR2 SYDVKM. V lost 6 bases to trimming and J lost 4 bases; unmatched junction nucleotides: 8. CDR3 amino acids: CASSQNPGGTGELFF. CDR3 sequence (DNA): TGTGCCAGCAGCCAAAACCCAGGGGGCACCGGGGAGCTGTTTTTT.

The chain has TRBV19 and TRBJ1-5; D is ambiguous. V gave up 7 bases and J gave up 7 bases, with 14 bases separating them. The length of the CDR3 is 13 residues. Germline V CDR1 and CDR2: LNHDA, SQIVND (reference sequence). In DNA form, the CDR3 reads TGTGCCAGTAACAATTACGGAGACCAGCCCCAGCATTTT. Protein sequence: CASNNYGDQPQHF.

In its sample, this clone was seen once. V gene TRBV11-2 combines with J gene TRBJ2-1, with 7 positions matching TRBD2. The CDR3 consists of 13 residues. Looked up from germline, CDR1 is SGHAT and CDR2 is FQNNGV. The junction had 3 bases not matched to a gene; V was cut back by 3 bases and J by 7 bases. This chain's CDR3 is CASSFQAGNEQFF. In nucleotides, the CDR3 is TGTGCCAGCAGCTTTCAAGCGGGGAATGAGCAGTTCTTC. The full variable domain, completed using reference TRBV11-2 and TRBJ2-1, is EAGVAQSPRYKIIEKRQSVAFWCNPISGHATLYWYQQILGQGPKLLIQFQNNGVVDDSQLPKDRFSAERLKGVDSTLKIQPAKLEDSAVYLCASSFQAGNEQFFGPGTRLTVL.

J is TRBJ2-3 and V is TRBV28; possible D gene TRBD2, 5 bases. Trimming removed 4 bases from V and 8 bases from J, with 13 bases in between. Germline V CDR1 and CDR2: MDHEN, SYDVKM. This CDR3 has 13 residues. The CDR3 coding sequence is TGTGCCAGCAGTTCGCGGTTTGGAGGTACGCAGTATTTT. It yields the protein CASSSRFGGTQYF.

This sequence joins TRBV11-2 and TRBJ1-5; D is perhaps TRBD1 (5 bases). V was clipped by 3 bases and J by 9 bases, with 12 bases between them. The CDR3 covers 13 residues. From germline, CDR1 is SGHAT and CDR2 FQNNGV. The CDR3 region is CASSLRGLGPQHF. CDR3 DNA: TGTGCCAGCAGCTTGCGGGGGTTAGGGCCCCAGCATTTT. The complete variable domain, with remaining parts taken from reference TRBV11-2 and TRBJ1-5, reads EAGVAQSPRYKIIEKRQSVAFWCNPISGHATLYWYQQILGQGPKLLIQFQNNGVVDDSQLPKDRFSAERLKGVDSTLKIQPAKLEDSAVYLCASSLRGLGPQHFGDGTRLSIL.

This clone was observed a few times. The CDR3 DNA sequence: TGTGCCAGCGGAAACAGGGTGGGTGAAAAACTGTTTTTT. It codes for CASGNRVGEKLFF. V and J are TRBV7-9 and TRBJ1-4, with D tentatively TRBD1 (6 bases). CDR3 length: 13 residues. The germline CDR1 and CDR2 sequences are SEHNR and FQNEAQ (reference sequence). The V and J ends lost 8 bases and 7 bases respectively, with 14 bases between them. Variable domain in full (rest from reference TRBV7-9 and TRBJ1-4): DTGVSQNPRHKITKRGQNVTFRCDPISEHNRLYWYRQTLGQGPEFLTYFQNEAQLEKSRLLSDRFSAERPKGSFSTLEIQRTEQGDSAMYLCASGNRVGEKLFFGSGTQLSVL.

This rearrangement joins TRBV7-2 to TRBJ1-5, with D tentatively TRBD1 (5 bases). Trimming left V 6 bases short and J 5 bases short, with 11 bases between. The germline V gene has CDR1 SGHTA and CDR2 FQGNSA. This CDR3 spans 13 amino acids. The CDR3 bases are TGTGCCAGCAGTGGGGGACGGGATCAGCCCCAGCATTTT. It codes for CASSGGRDQPQHF.

This chain links TRBV2 with TRBJ1-5, with D possibly matching TRBD1 (6 bases). The germline CDR1 and CDR2 sequences are SNHLY and FYNNEI. The CDR3 covers 14 residues. Trimming cost V 7 bases and J 4 bases, with 14 bases left between them. CDR3 sequence: CASKTGTPNQPQHF. The CDR3 coding sequence is TGTGCCAGCAAAACCGGGACACCTAATCAGCCCCAGCATTTT.

This chain joins TRBV7-8 and TRBJ2-7; tentatively, D is TRBD1 (5 bases). V was trimmed by 5 bases and J by 2 bases, leaving 16 bases between them. Germline V lookup: CDR1 SGHVS, CDR2 FQNEAQ. The CDR3 is 15 residues long. The CDR3 coding sequence is TGTGCCAGCAGCCTAATGGGGCCACCCACCTACGAGCAGTACTTC. It translates to CASSLMGPPTYEQYF.